This is a list of T cell receptor beta chains from one sample in a study of blood T cell repertoires in COVID-19. Repertoires were generated with immunoSEQ multiplex PCR, while TCRdb's copy carries only in-frame clones and drops some. The data hold hundreds of thousands of clones, with around 86% observed a single time. Specimen: PBMCs or T cells enriched from blood (not recorded which). The receptors derive from a woman between 45 and 65 years old who had recovered from COVID-19. Both conserved end residues are part of each CDR3. Each record gives: V gene, J gene, clone size, D gene, CDR3 DNA, CDR3 protein. D genes are given only for firm matches. Not all rows give a size; the values are once, few, many and, for expanded clones, a class.

V: TRBV7-2; J: TRBJ2-1; size: -; D: -; DNA: TGTGCCAGCAGTTATACTTACTACAATGAGCAGTTCTTC; CDR3: CASSYTYYNEQFF
V: TRBV7-2; J: TRBJ2-1; size: -; D: TRBD2; DNA: TGTGCCAGCAGCTCGCCGGGACTAGCGGGAGGCTCCCGGTACAATGAGCAGTTCTTC; CDR3: CASSSPGLAGGSRYNEQFF
V: TRBV5-4; J: TRBJ1-3; size: -; D: -; DNA: TGTGCCAGCAGCCTTCTTAGTGAGGGAAACACCATATATTTT; CDR3: CASSLLSEGNTIYF
V: TRBV29-1; J: TRBJ2-7; size: -; D: -; DNA: TGCAGCGTCGGGGGAAGTGTGTTGTCCTACGAGCAGTACTTC; CDR3: CSVGGSVLSYEQYF
V: TRBV5-8; J: TRBJ2-7; size: few; D: -; DNA: TGTGCCAGCAGCGGCCACTACGAGCAGTACTTC; CDR3: CASSGHYEQYF
V: TRBV28; J: TRBJ2-1; size: once; D: TRBD2; DNA: TGTGCCAGCAGTCCTTTTAGCGGGAGTTCCTACAATGAGCAGTTCTTC; CDR3: CASSPFSGSSYNEQFF
V: TRBV7-8; J: TRBJ2-3; size: -; D: -; DNA: TGTGCCAGCAGCCTAAAGAGGGCTGTCTCAGATACGCAGTATTTT; CDR3: CASSLKRAVSDTQYF
V: TRBV6-6; J: TRBJ2-7; size: -; D: -; DNA: TGTGCCAGCAGTTACACCGACAGGTGGGGCGAGCAGTACTTC; CDR3: CASSYTDRWGEQYF
V: TRBV7-9; J: TRBJ2-3; size: -; D: -; DNA: TGTGCCAGCAGCTTAGCTAGAGATACGCAGTATTTT; CDR3: CASSLARDTQYF
V: TRBV28; J: TRBJ2-1; size: -; D: TRBD1; DNA: TGTGCCAGCAGTAGGGACAGGGGTCTTAGCTCCTACAATGAGCAGTTCTTC; CDR3: CASSRDRGLSSYNEQFF
V: TRBV11-2; J: TRBJ1-2; size: -; D: -; DNA: TGTGCCAGCAGCCTCAGGGGAGGCTACACCTTC; CDR3: CASSLRGGYTF
V: TRBV7-9; J: TRBJ2-5; size: once; D: TRBD2; DNA: TGTGCCAGCAGCGCTACTAGCGGGCCTACACAAGAGACCCAGTACTTC; CDR3: CASSATSGPTQETQYF
V: TRBV6-5; J: TRBJ2-7; size: -; D: -; DNA: TGTGCCAGCAGGGGCGGGTCAGGGGCCGACGAGCAGTACTTC; CDR3: CASRGGSGADEQYF